The 14 T cell receptor beta chains below were found in one sample sequenced in a study of T cells in Graves' hyperthyroidism and ophthalmopathy. Amplified TCR beta CDR3 regions derived from RNA transcripts. The TCR CDR3 first-round RT-PCR relied on the HTBI primer set. One entry per CDR3 protein results from TCRdb running MiXCR on the multiplex PCR reads. The data show over 450,000 distinct CDR3 sequences, 17% seen once. Sequencing was carried out using blood. All receptors come from a woman aged 18-29 years with Graves' ophthalmopathy.

This clonotype was detected a few times. The gene calls are TRBV6-1 and TRBJ1-4; D gene ambiguous. CDR1 MNHNS and CDR2 SASEGT come from the germline V gene. With 8 bases removed from V and 5 bases from J, the gap between germline ends came to 9 bases. The CDR3 totals 12 residues. CDR3 coding DNA: TGTGCCAGCGCTCTAAAGAATGAAAAACTGTTTTTT. Protein: CASALKNEKLFF.

The rearrangement links TRBV6-4 to TRBJ2-4; D is undetermined. Trimming removed 4 bases at V and 0 bases at J, with 13 bases between. Germline V CDR1 and CDR2: MRHNA, SNTAGT. This CDR3 has 16 residues. DNA of the CDR3: TGTGCCAGCAGTGGCGTCCAGCCTCTAGCCAAAAACATTCAGTACTTC. Translating gives CASSGVQPLAKNIQYF.

V and J are TRBV6-2 or TRBV6-3 and TRBJ2-2, with 9 bases aligning to TRBD2. Germline V gene data show CDR1 as MNHEY and CDR2 as SVGEGT. The CDR3 runs 14 residues. V dropped 2 bases and J dropped 6; count of bases not matched to a gene: 1. CDR3 coding DNA: TGTGCCAGCAGTTACGAGCGGGGGGCCGGGGAGCTGTTTTTT. This gives the protein CASSYERGAGELFF.

This chain joins TRBV7-9 and TRBJ2-3, with TRBD1 matching over 9 bases. CDR1 is SEHNR, CDR2 FQNEAQ, per germline (reference sequence). Trimming at V came to 1 base and at J to 2 bases, leaving 4 bases not matched to a gene. The CDR3 sequence is 16 residues long. CDR3 loop: CASSLGQGGITDTQYF. CDR3 coding DNA: TGTGCCAGCAGCTTAGGACAGGGGGGGATCACAGATACGCAGTATTTT.

The chain is built from TRBV7-8 and TRBJ1-5; 7 positions agree with TRBD1. The CDR3 runs to 16 residues. Trimming removed 5 bases from V and 6 bases from J; junction bases left unmatched: 13. The germline gives CDR1 SGHVS, CDR2 FQNEAQ. CDR3 coding DNA: TGTGCCAGCAGCCCAGAACCCCAGGGGGTCGGTCAGCCCCAGCATTTT. This sequence encodes CASSPEPQGVGQPQHF.

The table lists this clonotype with a few counts. The chain carries TRBV27 and TRBJ2-2, with D possibly being TRBD1 (5 bases). The CDR3 loop spans 14 amino acids. Trimming took off 6 bases at V and 6 bases at J, with 14 bases between the two ends. Germline V gives CDR1 MNHEY, CDR2 SMNVEV (reference sequence). DNA for the CDR3: TGTGCCAGCAGACTTACAGGAGCTCCCGGGGAGCTGTTTTTT. Protein product: CASRLTGAPGELFF.

This clonotype appeared a few times. V and J are TRBV7-9 and TRBJ2-5; 7 nucleotides align to TRBD1. The CDR3 loop spans 16 amino acids. V gave up 1 base and J gave up 4 bases; unmatched junction bases: 9. The V gene's germline CDR1 is SEHNR and CDR2 FQNEAQ (reference sequence). For the CDR3, the DNA is TGTGCCAGCAGCTTAGGAGCTCGTCGGACAGGAGAGACCCAGTACTTC. It specifies CASSLGARRTGETQYF.

A few counts support this clonotype. The V gene is TRBV28, the J gene TRBJ1-6; no clear D gene. The CDR3 runs 15 residues. CDR1 and CDR2 (germline): MDHEN, SYDVKM. Trimming cost V 10 bases and J 7 bases, with 20 bases left between them. CDR3 sequence: CATKPPGGPNSPLHF. In DNA, the CDR3 is TGTGCCACCAAACCCCCCGGAGGGCCAAATTCACCCCTCCACTTT.

There are a few counts of this clonotype. The rearrangement joins TRBV6-4 to TRBJ1-1; TRBD1 matches 8 bases. V was pared by 5 bases and J by 3 bases, with 8 bases of the junction left unmatched. Germline V gene lookup returns CDR1 MRHNA and CDR2 SNTAGT. The CDR3 spans 15 residues. The CDR3 loop reads CASSRDRLGDTEAFF. The CDR3 bases are TGTGCCAGCAGTCGGGACAGGCTTGGGGACACTGAAGCTTTCTTT.

In its sample, this clonotype was seen a few times. The V and J genes are TRBV3-1 and TRBJ2-1, with 7 nucleotides matching TRBD2. There are 17 residues in the CDR3. Germline V gene lookup returns CDR1 LGHDT and CDR2 YNNKEL (reference sequence). Germline trimming cut 3 bases from V and 0 bases from J; bases unmatched to any gene: 8. CDR3 amino acids: CASSQEGGLVSYNEQFF. Written as DNA, the CDR3 is TGTGCCAGCAGCCAGGAGGGCGGACTAGTCTCCTACAATGAGCAGTTCTTC.

This clonotype was picked up many times. The gene calls are TRBV20-1 and TRBJ2-5; the match to TRBD1 covers 7 bases. Looked up from germline, CDR1 is DFQATT and CDR2 is SNEGSKA (reference sequence). The ends lost 5 bases at V and 2 bases at J; junction bases unmatched: 5. The CDR3 covers 13 residues. CDR3 protein: CSAPGTAQETQYF. The DNA for the CDR3 is TGCAGTGCTCCCGGGACAGCTCAAGAGACCCAGTACTTC.

This clonotype was counted a few times. The genes are TRBV4-1 and TRBJ2-1, with D perhaps TRBD2 (6 bases). V was shortened by 0 bases and J by 4 bases, with 10 bases between the two germline ends. Germline V gene data show CDR1 as MGHRA and CDR2 as YSYEKL. The length of the CDR3 is 15 residues. CDR3 in DNA: TGCGCCAGCAGCCAAGAAGGGAGGACGTACAATGAGCAGTTCTTC. Encoded protein: CASSQEGRTYNEQFF.

In its sample, this clonotype was seen many times. The rearrangement joins TRBV2 to TRBJ2-2; TRBD1 might be the D (6 bases). Germline V gene lookup returns CDR1 SNHLY and CDR2 FYNNEI. V was shortened by 4 bases and J by 5 bases, with 11 bases between the two germline ends. The length of the CDR3 is 14 residues. CDR3 residues: CASSVRGGTGELFF. DNA for the CDR3: TGTGCCAGCAGTGTCAGGGGCGGGACCGGGGAGCTGTTTTTT.

In its sample, this clonotype was seen many times. The chain employs TRBV28 and TRBJ1-2, with D perhaps matching TRBD1 (5 bases). Germline CDR1 reads MDHEN; CDR2 reads SYDVKM. The CDR3 has 13 amino acids. Trimming removed 2 bases at V and 3 bases at J, with 7 bases between. The CDR3 DNA reads TGTGCCAGCAGTTTAGGGGGGGACTATGGCTACACCTTC. Translated, it gives CASSLGGDYGYTF.